The table lists the clone carrying this TCR beta chain with many counts. Its antigen is currently unknown. Three rounds of nested PCR, following a modified ARM-PCR protocol, produced the TCRbeta library. Using its own MiXCR run on the multiplex PCR reads, TCRdb lists one record per CDR3 protein. The table lists about 93,000 distinct CDR3 sequences, about 72% of them singletons, with around 18% in the top ten. The template was RNA from unsorted bulk tissue. The sample comes from a study of tumor and adjacent non-tumor tissue in lung cancer. Overall study: Each sample yielded approximately 4.2 million productive TCRbeta reads on average.

Whole-study findings and limits: Tumor tissue had significantly higher TCR diversity than normal lung.

The CDR3 covers 12 residues. Germline values: CDR1 DFQATT, CDR2 SNEGSKA (reference sequence). V was clipped by 2 bases and J by 4 bases, with 8 bases between them. The source is a man aged 55 to 70 with non-small cell lung cancer. Sequencing input: lung tumor tissue. V and J are TRBV20-1 and TRBJ1-2; D is unresolved. CDR3 loop: CSARILTYGYTF. CDR3 nucleotides: TGCAGTGCTAGAATTTTAACCTATGGCTACACCTTC.